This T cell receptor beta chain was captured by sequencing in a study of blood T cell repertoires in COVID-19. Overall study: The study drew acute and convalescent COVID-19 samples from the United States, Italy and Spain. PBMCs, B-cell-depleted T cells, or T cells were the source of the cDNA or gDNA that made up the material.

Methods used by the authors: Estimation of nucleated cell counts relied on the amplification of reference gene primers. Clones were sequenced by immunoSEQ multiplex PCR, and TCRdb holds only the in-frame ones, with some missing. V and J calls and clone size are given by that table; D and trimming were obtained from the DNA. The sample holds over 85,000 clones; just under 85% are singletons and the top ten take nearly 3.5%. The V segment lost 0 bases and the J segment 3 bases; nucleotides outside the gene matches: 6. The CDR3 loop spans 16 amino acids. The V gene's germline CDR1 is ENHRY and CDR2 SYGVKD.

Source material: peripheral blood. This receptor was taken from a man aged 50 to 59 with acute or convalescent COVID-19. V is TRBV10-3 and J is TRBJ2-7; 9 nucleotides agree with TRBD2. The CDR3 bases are TGTGCCATCAGTGAGTCGTTGTCTAGCGGGATCTACGAGCAGTACTTC. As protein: CAISESLSSGIYEQYF.